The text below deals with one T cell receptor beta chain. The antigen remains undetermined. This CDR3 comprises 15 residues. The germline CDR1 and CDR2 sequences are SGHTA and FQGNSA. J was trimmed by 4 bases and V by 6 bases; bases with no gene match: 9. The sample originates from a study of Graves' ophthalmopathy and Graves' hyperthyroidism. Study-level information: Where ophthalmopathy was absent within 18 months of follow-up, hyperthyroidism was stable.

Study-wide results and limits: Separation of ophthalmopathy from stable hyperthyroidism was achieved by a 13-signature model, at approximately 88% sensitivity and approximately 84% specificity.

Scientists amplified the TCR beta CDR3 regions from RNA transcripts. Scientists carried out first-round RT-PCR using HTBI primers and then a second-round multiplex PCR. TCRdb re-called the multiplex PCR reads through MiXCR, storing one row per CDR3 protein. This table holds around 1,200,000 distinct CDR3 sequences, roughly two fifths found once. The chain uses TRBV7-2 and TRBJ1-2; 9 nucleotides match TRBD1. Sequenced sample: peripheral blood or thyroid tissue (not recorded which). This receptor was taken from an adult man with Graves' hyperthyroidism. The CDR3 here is CASSSNRGRFYGYTF. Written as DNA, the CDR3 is TGTGCCAGCAGTTCAAACAGGGGGCGTTTCTATGGCTACACCTTC.